The 16 T cell receptor beta chains given below trace back to one sample, sequenced in a study of blood T cell repertoires in COVID-19. TCRdb keeps only in-frame clones here, not all; method: immunoSEQ multiplex PCR. The sample records about 170,000 clones, roughly 91% being singletons. The source material was peripheral blood. The receptors were sampled from a young man with COVID-19, enrolled during active disease.

This chain links TRBV19 with TRBJ2-1; 8 bases match TRBD2. Germline values: CDR1 LNHDA, CDR2 SQIVND (reference sequence). This CDR3 has 14 amino acids. Trimming took 5 bases from V and 8 from J; bases not matched to a gene: 8. CDR3 DNA sequence: TGTGCCAGTAGTGTCTCGGGAGGGCGGCATGAGCAGTTCTTC. This codes for CASSVSGGRHEQFF.

The J gene is TRBJ1-2, the V gene TRBV19; unclear D gene. CDR3 length: 14 residues. Germline CDR1 is LNHDA and CDR2 is SQIVND (reference sequence). V lost 4 bases and J lost 2, with 11 bases in between. The CDR3 DNA follows: TGTGCCAGTAGTAGGGCAGTCCAGAACTATGGCTACACCTTC. It translates to CASSRAVQNYGYTF.

The CDR3 spells CASSVVSGLEEAFF. Written as DNA, the CDR3 is TGTGCCAGCAGCGTAGTGAGTGGACTCGAGGAGGCTTTCTTT. V is TRBV9 and J is TRBJ1-1; D not resolved. The CDR3 is 14 amino acids. Looked up from germline, CDR1 is SGDLS and CDR2 is YYNGEE. Trimming took off 0 bases at V and 11 bases at J, with 17 bases between the two ends.

The chain joins TRBV4-3 to TRBJ2-1, with D possibly TRBD2 on 6 matching bases. V was pared by 4 bases and J by 3 bases, with 13 bases between. The CDR3 spans 15 residues. Germline CDR1 LGHNA, CDR2 YSLEER. This CDR3 is CASSREVAVYNEQFF. CDR3 DNA: TGCGCCAGCAGCCGGGAGGTTGCGGTCTACAATGAGCAGTTCTTC.

The chain is built from TRBV19 and TRBJ1-5; TRBD1 aligns across 7 bases. The CDR3 runs 15 residues. Looked up from germline, CDR1 is LNHDA and CDR2 is SQIVND (reference sequence). The junction had 7 bases not matched to a gene; V was cut back by 3 bases and J by 5 bases. CDR3 DNA sequence: TGTGCCAGTAGTATGGACAGGAGGGAGCATCAGCCCCAGCATTTT. Translating it yields CASSMDRREHQPQHF.

The chain carries TRBV29-1 and TRBJ2-3, with TRBD2 matching 11 bases. The CDR3 totals 16 residues. Losses at the gene ends were 1 base for V and 3 bases for J; bases not matched to a gene: 6. Germline V gene lookup returns CDR1 SQVTM and CDR2 ANQGSEA. CDR3 coding DNA: TGCAGCGTTGAAGGACTAGCGGGAAGGGGGACAGATACGCAGTATTTT. Encoded protein: CSVEGLAGRGTDTQYF.

This chain uses TRBV19 with TRBJ1-2, with D maybe TRBD1 (6 bases). Germline values: CDR1 LNHDA, CDR2 SQIVND (reference sequence). V was clipped by 10 bases and J by 2 bases, with 11 bases between them. The CDR3 sequence is 12 residues long. Here the CDR3 reads CATRDRNYGYTF. DNA of the CDR3: TGTGCCACTCGAGACAGGAACTATGGCTACACCTTC. Together with reference TRBV19 and TRBJ1-2, the CDR3 gives the full variable domain: DGGITQSPKYLFRKEGQNVTLSCEQNLNHDAMYWYRQDPGQGLRLIYYSQIVNDFQKGDIAEGYSVSREKKESFPLTVTSAQKNPTAFYLCATRDRNYGYTFGSGTRLTVV.

This sequence joins TRBV13 and TRBJ2-7, with 8 nucleotides matching TRBD1. V gave up 4 bases and J gave up 3 bases; unmatched junction bases: 5. The length of the CDR3 is 14 residues. CDR1 and CDR2 from the germline V gene are PRHDT and FYEKMQ (reference sequence). CDR3 bases: TGTGCCAGCAGCTCCCGGACAGGGAACTACGAGCAGTACTTC. As protein: CASSSRTGNYEQYF. The complete variable domain, with remaining parts taken from reference TRBV13 and TRBJ2-7, reads AAGVIQSPRHLIKEKRETATLKCYPIPRHDTVYWYQQGPGQDPQFLISFYEKMQSDKGSIPDRFSAQQFSDYHSELNMSSLELGDSALYFCASSSRTGNYEQYFGPGTRLTVT.

The genes are TRBV5-6 and TRBJ1-1; D call uncertain. Germline CDR1 reads SGHDT; CDR2 reads YYEEEE. CDR3 size: 17 residues. The V gene lost 4 bases and the J gene lost 0 bases, with 19 bases spanning the gap. Here the CDR3 DNA reads TGTGCCAGCAGCCCGAGTCCGTGGGCCACCATGAACACTGAAGCTTTCTTT. Translating gives CASSPSPWATMNTEAFF. The full variable domain, its missing parts supplied by reference TRBV5-6 and TRBJ1-1, is DAGVTQSPTHLIKTRGQQVTLRCSPKSGHDTVSWYQQALGQGPQFIFQYYEEEERQRGNFPDRFSGHQFPNYSSELNVNALLLGDSALYLCASSPSPWATMNTEAFFGQGTRLTVV.

The V gene is TRBV28, the J gene TRBJ1-2; 7 bases align to TRBD1. Per germline, CDR1 MDHEN and CDR2 SYDVKM. The V and J ends lost 5 bases and 4 bases, in that order; junction bases with no gene match: 7. The CDR3 runs 14 residues. The CDR3 coding sequence is TGTGCCAGCAGTCTAACGGGACAGCTCTATGGCTACACCTTC. This sequence encodes CASSLTGQLYGYTF.

This sequence joins TRBV11-2 and TRBJ2-1; D is undetermined. The CDR3 is 15 residues long. Germline loops: CDR1 SGHAT, CDR2 FQNNGV. Trimming cost V 4 bases and J 5 bases, with 15 bases left between them. The CDR3 here is CASSSRRPADNEQFF. DNA for the CDR3: TGTGCCAGCAGCTCACGTAGGCCCGCGGACAATGAGCAGTTCTTC. Based on the CDR3 plus reference TRBV11-2 and TRBJ2-1, the full variable domain is EAGVAQSPRYKIIEKRQSVAFWCNPISGHATLYWYQQILGQGPKLLIQFQNNGVVDDSQLPKDRFSAERLKGVDSTLKIQPAKLEDSAVYLCASSSRRPADNEQFFGPGTRLTVL.

The V gene is TRBV30, the J gene TRBJ2-7, with a possible D match to TRBD2 (6 bases). Germline CDR1 and CDR2: GTSNPN and SVGIG (reference sequence). V lost 0 bases, J lost 5 bases, and 14 bases lay in between. The CDR3 length is 14 residues. In DNA, the CDR3 is TGTGCCTGGAGTGTACGGGGGAGTCCCCACGAGCAGTACTTC. Its translation is CAWSVRGSPHEQYF.

The V call is TRBV12-3 or TRBV12-4, the J call TRBJ2-7; D remains unclear. V lost 4 bases and J 6 bases, leaving 13 bases between the germline ends. This CDR3 spans 13 amino acids. CDR3 DNA: TGTGCCAGCAGTTATCAGGTAGTGGGCGAGCAGTACTTC. It translates to CASSYQVVGEQYF.

The genes are TRBV19 and TRBJ1-6; the D gene is possibly TRBD1 (5 bases). In germline, CDR1 is LNHDA, CDR2 SQIVND (reference sequence). There are 15 residues in the CDR3. V was clipped by 5 bases and J by 5 bases, with 13 bases between them. In DNA, the CDR3 is TGTGCCAGTAGTTGGAACAGGCAAGATAATTCACCCCTCCACTTT. It codes for CASSWNRQDNSPLHF.

The rearrangement uses TRBV30 and TRBJ2-7; D may be TRBD1 (5 bases). This CDR3 has 11 amino acids. The V end was cut by 5 bases, the J end by 0 bases, with 5 bases between. Germline V gene sequence: CDR1 GTSNPN, CDR2 SVGIG (reference sequence). The DNA of the CDR3 is TGTGCCTGGGGACACTCCTACGAGCAGTACTTC. Its protein product is CAWGHSYEQYF.

The chain combines TRBV6-6 with TRBJ1-1; 10 nucleotides match TRBD1. Looked up from germline, CDR1 is MNHNY and CDR2 is SVGAGI (reference sequence). V trimming: 6 bases; J trimming: 3 bases; junction bases outside the gene matches: 4. The CDR3 has 14 residues. The chain's CDR3 is CASRPGQGDTEAFF. CDR3 coding DNA: TGTGCCAGCAGGCCAGGACAGGGGGACACTGAAGCTTTCTTT.